This T cell receptor (beta chain) was identified in a study of control samples from healthy donors and cancer patients. Generated by immunoSEQ multiplex PCR, the TCRdb table keeps only in-frame clones and is missing some. The data show 150,000 to 200,000 clones, with almost 90% seen just once and roughly 5% held by the top ten. The junction had 3 bases not matched to a gene; V was cut back by 6 bases and J by 7 bases. Germline V gene lookup returns CDR1 SEHNR and CDR2 FQNEAQ (reference sequence). This CDR3 is 13 amino acids long. The receptor was derived from a woman in her thirties in good health. V and J are TRBV7-9 and TRBJ1-6; TRBD1 matches at 7 bases. Material: blood. The CDR3 reads CASRETGNSPLHF. CDR3 bases: TGTGCCAGCAGGGAGACAGGGAATTCACCCCTCCACTTT.